This entry concerns a single T cell receptor beta chain. What it binds is unknown. One entry per CDR3 protein results from TCRdb running MiXCR on the 5' RACE reads. The data contain about 570,000 distinct CDR3 sequences, 9% to 10% of them singletons. The sample comes from a study of identical twins. Study-wide results and caveats: Potential partial confounding of zero-insertion analyses by invariant MAIT and iNKT cells was noted. Beta clonotypes that were abundant in cord blood contained fewer insertions, a pattern absent from memory repertoires. Where out-of-frame alpha sequences were twin-shared, they showed excess low generation probability.

The CDR3 spans 11 residues. Germline assignment: CDR1 MDHEN and CDR2 SYDVKM. The V segment lost 6 bases and the J segment 11 bases; nucleotides outside the gene matches: 4. These data were also reused for a study on yellow fever vaccine responses in identical twins.

Specimen: PBMCs. The chain carries TRBV28 and TRBJ2-1; 7 bases map to TRBD1. The source is a woman under 30 in good health. CDR3 nucleotide sequence: TGTGCCAGCAGCATAGGGGGCCAGCAGTTCTTC. Protein sequence: CASSIGGQQFF.